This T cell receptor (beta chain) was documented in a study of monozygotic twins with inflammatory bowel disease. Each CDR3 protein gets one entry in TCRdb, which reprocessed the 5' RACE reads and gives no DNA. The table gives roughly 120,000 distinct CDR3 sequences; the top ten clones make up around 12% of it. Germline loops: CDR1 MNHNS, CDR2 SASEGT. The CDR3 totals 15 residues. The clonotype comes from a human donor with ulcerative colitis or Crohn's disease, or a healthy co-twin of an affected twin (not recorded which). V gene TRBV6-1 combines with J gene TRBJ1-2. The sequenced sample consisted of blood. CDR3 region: CASSPAGGGRYGYTF.